Listed below are T cell receptor beta chains from one sample, sequenced in a study of response to subunit inactivated influenza vaccine. Using its own MiXCR run on the RT-PCR reads, TCRdb lists one record per CDR3 protein. Here the sample spans about 650,000 distinct CDR3 sequences, approximately 15% being singletons. Material: PBMCs from blood, obtained about 11 days after vaccination. All receptors derive from a man aged 50 or older who received an inactivated influenza vaccine. Both conserved end residues are part of each CDR3. D genes are given only for firm matches. The size field is filled for only some rows; it gives once, few, many or a size class.

clone_size	j_call	v_call	d_call	cdr3_nt	cdr3_aa
NA	TRBJ2-3	TRBV20-1	NA	TGCAGTGCTAGGGATATAAAGGGAGATACGCAGTATTTT	CSARDIKGDTQYF
NA	TRBJ2-5	TRBV29-1	NA	TGCAGCGTTGAAATGTTGCGGGGAGAGACCCAGTACTTC	CSVEMLRGETQYF
NA	TRBJ2-2	TRBV11-2	NA	TGTGCCAGCAGCTTGTACAGGCTAGCGACCGGGGAGCTGTTTTTT	CASSLYRLATGELFF
NA	TRBJ2-1	TRBV18	TRBD2	TGTGCCAGCTCACCAGGGACTAGCGGGAGTTGGAGTGAGCAGTTCTTC	CASSPGTSGSWSEQFF
few	TRBJ2-1	TRBV30	NA	TGTGCCTGGGCCTGGGGAGCATTTAATGAGCAGTTCTTC	CAWAWGAFNEQFF
NA	TRBJ2-1	TRBV5-1	TRBD2	TGCGCCAGCAGTTCGAAACGACTAGCGATCTCCTACAATGAGCAGTTCTTC	CASSSKRLAISYNEQFF
NA	TRBJ1-1	TRBV15	TRBD1	TGTGCCACCAGCAGACCGACAGGGAAAGCTTTCTTT	CATSRPTGKAFF
NA	TRBJ1-3	TRBV10-3	TRBD1	TGTGCCATTAGACAGGGGAGTGAATCTGGAAACACCATATATTTT	CAIRQGSESGNTIYF
NA	TRBJ2-7	TRBV7-2	NA	TGTGCCAGCAGCTTAACGAAGACCGGACACCCCTACGAGCAGTACTTC	CASSLTKTGHPYEQYF
NA	TRBJ2-5	TRBV7-9	NA	TGTGCCAGCAGCGCTCTAGGGCGGGAGACCCAGTACTTC	CASSALGRETQYF
few	TRBJ2-2	TRBV4-1	TRBD2	TGCGCCAGCAGCCCGTCGGGCCTAGCGGGGAGATCGAACACCGGGGAGCTGTTTTTT	CASSPSGLAGRSNTGELFF
NA	TRBJ2-2	TRBV7-9	NA	TGTGCCAGCGGGTATCACACCGGGGAGCTGTTTTTT	CASGYHTGELFF
NA	TRBJ2-7	TRBV7-6	TRBD2	TGTGCCAGCAGCGAACTAGCGGGGGGTAACTACGAGCAGTACTTC	CASSELAGGNYEQYF
many	TRBJ1-1	TRBV12-3/TRBV12-4	NA	TGTGCCAGCAGTTTTGTGGGGACTGAAGCTTTCTTT	CASSFVGTEAFF
NA	TRBJ2-5	TRBV28	NA	TGTGCCAGCAGTTTTTCTGGGCACGAAGGAGAGACCCAGTACTTC	CASSFSGHEGETQYF